Each of the 24 T cell receptor beta chains below was sequenced from the same sample in a study of CD8+CD57+ T cells in acquired aplastic anemia. Previously, flow cytometry had revealed CD8+CD57+ cell expansion in the patients chosen for sequencing. TCR beta VDJ combinations and CDR3 sequences were profiled from genomic DNA. TCRdb analysed the reads with MiXCR anew, one entry per CDR3 protein. Here the sample spans about 95,000 distinct CDR3 sequences, around 70% being singletons. Material: sorted CD4+, CD8+, or CD8+CD57+ T cells (not recorded which) from PBMCs. These receptors all come from a human donor with aplastic anemia.

The chain couples TRBV29-1 to TRBJ2-3; TRBD2 is a possible D gene (5 bases). Trimming left V 4 bases short and J 0 bases short, with 17 bases between. The CDR3 extends over 16 amino acids. Germline V lookup: CDR1 SQVTM, CDR2 ANQGSEA. The DNA for the CDR3 is TGCAGCGTTGCTAACATTCTAGCTGCTAGCACAGATACGCAGTATTTT. Its protein product is CSVANILAASTDTQYF.

DNA of the CDR3: TGTGCCATCAGTGAAACCGGGACGGTGAGCACTGAAGCTTTCTTT. Translation: CAISETGTVSTEAFF. This chain uses TRBV10-3 with TRBJ1-1, with TRBD1 as a possible D gene (5 bases). The CDR3 sequence is 15 residues long. The V gene lost 3 bases and the J gene lost 4 bases, with 15 bases spanning the gap. CDR1 and CDR2 from the germline V gene are ENHRY and SYGVKD.

The rearrangement links TRBV20-1 to TRBJ2-7, with D possibly being TRBD1 (6 bases). The V end was cut by 4 bases, the J end by 3 bases, with 19 bases between. Per germline, CDR1 DFQATT and CDR2 SNEGSKA (reference sequence). This CDR3 is built from 15 residues. CDR3 DNA: TGCAGTGCTACCCGGGGCAGGGGTTTGAGCTACGAGCAGTACTTC. Its translation: CSATRGRGLSYEQYF.

V gene TRBV20-1 combines with J gene TRBJ1-2, with D hard to call. The CDR3 covers 12 residues. Trimming left V 6 bases short and J 4 bases short, with 12 bases between. Per the germline V gene, CDR1 is DFQATT and CDR2 is SNEGSKA (reference sequence). The CDR3 loop is CSASQLPYGYTF. The DNA for the CDR3 is TGCAGTGCGTCCCAGCTACCCTATGGCTACACCTTC.

The V and J genes are TRBV10-3 and TRBJ2-1, with 9 bases fitting TRBD2. V shed 0 bases, J shed 8 bases, and the junction held 8 bases outside the gene matches. Germline values: CDR1 ENHRY, CDR2 SYGVKD. The CDR3 extends over 16 amino acids. The CDR3 DNA is TGTGCCATCAGTGAGTCCGGGACTAGCTGGGACTATGAGCAGTTCTTC. Translation gives CAISESGTSWDYEQFF.

This clonotype has only a few counts. The genes are TRBV20-1 and TRBJ1-2, with TRBD1 identical over 7 bases. With V trimmed by 3 bases and J by 4 bases, 5 bases remained unmatched. The CDR3 is 13 residues long. Per germline, CDR1 DFQATT and CDR2 SNEGSKA (reference sequence). The CDR3 protein is CSARRGGGYGYTF. CDR3 nucleotides: TGCAGTGCTAGGCGAGGGGGCGGCTATGGCTACACCTTC.

The rearrangement joins TRBV5-6 to TRBJ1-1, with D unresolved. Looked up from germline, CDR1 is SGHDT and CDR2 is YYEEEE. Trimming took 1 base from V and 13 from J, leaving 20 bases between them. The CDR3 has 14 residues. The CDR3 spells CASSLSALRRGGFF. In DNA form, the CDR3 reads TGTGCCAGCAGCTTGTCCGCGCTGCGCCGTGGTGGTTTCTTT.

The chain combines TRBV2 with TRBJ2-7, with TRBD1 identical over 8 bases. V was pared by 6 bases and J by 2 bases, with 6 bases of the junction left unmatched. Germline assignment: CDR1 SNHLY and CDR2 FYNNEI. The CDR3 sequence is 14 residues long. Written as DNA, the CDR3 is TGTGCCAGCAGGGACAAGGACAGGGCCTACGAGCAGTACTTC. This codes for CASRDKDRAYEQYF.

The chain couples TRBV19 to TRBJ1-2; perhaps TRBD1 as D (5 bases). The CDR3 spans 13 residues. Germline CDR1 reads LNHDA; CDR2 reads SQIVND (reference sequence). The V gene lost 3 bases and the J gene lost 8 bases, with 13 bases spanning the gap. CDR3 region: CASSIEGVRGYTF. The CDR3 bases are TGTGCCAGTAGTATCGAAGGGGTTAGAGGCTACACCTTC.

The chain uses TRBV7-2 and TRBJ2-7; D ambiguous. The CDR3 has 13 residues. V lost 5 bases, J lost 4 bases, and 12 bases lay in between. Germline V gives CDR1 SGHTA, CDR2 FQGNSA. The CDR3 protein is CASSPRLLYEQYF. The CDR3, as DNA: TGTGCCAGCAGCCCACGCCTTCTTTACGAGCAGTACTTC.

The chain employs TRBV7-9 and TRBJ2-5; perhaps TRBD2 as D (6 bases). The CDR3 has 15 residues. V was clipped by 2 bases and J by 5 bases, with 15 bases between them. Per germline, CDR1 SEHNR and CDR2 FQNEAQ (reference sequence). The CDR3 sequence is CASSLPDSGAETQYF. In DNA, the CDR3 is TGTGCCAGCAGCTTACCAGATAGCGGAGCTGAGACCCAGTACTTC.

Ten or more counts support this clonotype. The V call is TRBV12-3 or TRBV12-4, the J call TRBJ2-2, with 13 bases identical to TRBD2. CDR3 size: 17 residues. V lost 5 bases to trimming and J lost 6 bases; unmatched junction nucleotides: 9. The CDR3, as DNA: TGTGCCAGCAGTGACCGGACTAGCGGGAGAAAAGCCGGGGAGCTGTTTTTT. Amino acids: CASSDRTSGRKAGELFF.

CDR3 sequence: CSVQGATDYEQYF. In nucleotides, the CDR3 is TGCAGCGTACAGGGGGCTACAGACTACGAGCAGTACTTC. J is TRBJ2-7 and V is TRBV29-1; 9 bases are shared with TRBD1. J gave up 3 bases and V 6 bases, and 6 bases lay outside the gene matches. Germline V CDR1 and CDR2: SQVTM, ANQGSEA. The CDR3 has 13 amino acids.

The chain is built from TRBV10-3 and TRBJ1-2, with 7 bases aligning to TRBD1. The length of the CDR3 is 16 residues. Trimming cost V 6 bases and J 8 bases; bases outside gene matches: 18. Per the germline V gene, CDR1 is ENHRY and CDR2 is SYGVKD. CDR3 protein: CAISAGQFQGEDGYTF. CDR3 coding DNA: TGTGCCATCAGCGCTGGCCAGTTCCAGGGGGAAGACGGCTACACCTTC.

As to this clonotype: At one end, the junction sequence differs from germline, possibly due to a read error. The J gene is TRBJ2-7, the V gene TRBV9; 14 positions agree with TRBD2. Per the germline V gene, CDR1 is SGDLS and CDR2 is YYNGEE. This CDR3 comprises 17 residues. The CDR3 loop is CASSARATSGGAYEQCF. The CDR3 DNA sequence: TGTGCCAGCAGCGCCCGCGCGACTAGCGGGGGGGCCTACGAGCAGTGCTTC.

This clonotype came up a few times. The J gene is TRBJ1-6, the V gene TRBV7-2, with D hard to call. The V end was cut by 3 bases, the J end by 3 bases, with 0 bases between. The CDR3 runs to 12 residues. Germline V gene sequence: CDR1 SGHTA, CDR2 FQGNSA. CDR3 residues: CASSFYNSPLHF. For the CDR3, the DNA is TGTGCCAGCAGCTTCTATAATTCACCCCTCCACTTT.

This rearrangement joins TRBV5-5 to TRBJ1-6; 7 bases line up with TRBD1. CDR1 is SGHKS and CDR2 is YYEKEE in the germline V gene (reference sequence). Losses at the gene ends were 0 bases for V and 6 bases for J; bases not matched to a gene: 6. The CDR3 length is 16 residues. CDR3 coding DNA: TGTGCCAGCAGCTTGGCCGCAGGGGGTCGTAATTCACCCCTCCACTTT. Translating gives CASSLAAGGRNSPLHF.

This clonotype has at least ten counts. The chain links TRBV6-4 to TRBJ1-1; D gene ambiguous. The germline V and J ends were trimmed by 4 bases and 9 bases, with 15 bases remaining between them. Germline V gene data show CDR1 as MRHNA and CDR2 as SNTAGT. This CDR3 has 13 amino acids. Here the CDR3 reads CASSVNDQGKAFF. CDR3 sequence (DNA): TGTGCCAGCAGTGTTAACGACCAAGGCAAAGCTTTCTTT.

This clonotype was recorded only once. The rearrangement joins TRBV9 to TRBJ2-3; D not certain. Germline CDR1 is SGDLS and CDR2 is YYNGEE. This CDR3 region has 16 residues. Trimming stripped 0 bases from V and 5 bases from J, with 16 bases between. The CDR3 sequence: CASSVGPLTSIDTQYF. CDR3 DNA: TGTGCCAGCAGCGTAGGTCCGCTGACATCCATAGATACGCAGTATTTT. Filled out from reference TRBV9 and TRBJ2-3, the complete variable domain reads DSGVTQTPKHLITATGQRVTLRCSPRSGDLSVYWYQQSLDQGLQFLIQYYNGEERAKGNILERFSAQQFPDLHSELNLSSLELGDSALYFCASSVGPLTSIDTQYFGPGTRLTVL.

This CDR3 reads CSVGVSGSEYF. The CDR3 bases are TGCAGCGTTGGGGTTAGCGGGAGTGAGTACTTC. The chain couples TRBV29-1 to TRBJ2-7; 9 bases are shared with TRBD2. Germline values: CDR1 SQVTM, CDR2 ANQGSEA. The V gene end was trimmed by 4 bases and the J gene end by 11 bases; junction bases not matched to a gene: 6. There are 11 residues in the CDR3.

Only a few counts were recorded for this clonotype. The gene calls are TRBV20-1 and TRBJ1-2; unclear D gene. The V and J ends lost 3 bases and 2 bases respectively, with 7 bases between them. The CDR3 totals 12 residues. Germline CDR1 is DFQATT and CDR2 is SNEGSKA (reference sequence). This CDR3 is CSASLGNYGYTF. CDR3 DNA sequence: TGCAGTGCTAGTTTAGGCAACTATGGCTACACCTTC.

The chain carries TRBV7-9 and TRBJ2-3; D is unclear. Germline values: CDR1 SEHNR, CDR2 FQNEAQ (reference sequence). This CDR3 spans 12 amino acids. V gave up 5 bases and J gave up 6 bases, with 9 bases separating them. For the CDR3, the DNA is TGTGCCAGCAGCGCAACTTCGGATACGCAGTATTTT. Its protein is CASSATSDTQYF.

The J gene is TRBJ2-1, the V gene TRBV7-2; 8 bases fit TRBD2. In germline, CDR1 is SGHTA, CDR2 FQGNSA. There are 16 residues in the CDR3. Trimming at V came to 6 bases and at J to 7 bases, leaving 14 bases not matched to a gene. The CDR3 loop is CASRPPNAGGGNEQFF. DNA for the CDR3: TGTGCCAGCAGACCCCCGAATGCGGGAGGAGGTAATGAGCAGTTCTTC.

The rearrangement joins TRBV20-1 to TRBJ2-7; 7 bases map to TRBD2. The CDR3 is 13 amino acids. Germline CDR1 DFQATT, CDR2 SNEGSKA (reference sequence). Germline trimming cut 3 bases from V and 3 bases from J; bases unmatched to any gene: 5. The CDR3 loop is CSARDREDYEQYF. The CDR3, as DNA: TGCAGTGCTAGGGACCGGGAGGACTACGAGCAGTACTTC.